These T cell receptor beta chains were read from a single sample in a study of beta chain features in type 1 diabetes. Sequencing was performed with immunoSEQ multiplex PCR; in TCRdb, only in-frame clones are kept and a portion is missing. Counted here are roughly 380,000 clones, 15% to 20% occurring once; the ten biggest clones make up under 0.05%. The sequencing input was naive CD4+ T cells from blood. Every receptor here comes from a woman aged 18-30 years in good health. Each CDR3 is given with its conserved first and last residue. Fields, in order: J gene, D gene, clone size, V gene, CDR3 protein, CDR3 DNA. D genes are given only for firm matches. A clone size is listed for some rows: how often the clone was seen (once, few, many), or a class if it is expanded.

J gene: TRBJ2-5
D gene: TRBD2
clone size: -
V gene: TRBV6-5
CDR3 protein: CASRQQRGGPETQYF
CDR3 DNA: TGTGCCAGCAGACAACAGCGGGGGGGCCCTGAGACCCAGTACTTC

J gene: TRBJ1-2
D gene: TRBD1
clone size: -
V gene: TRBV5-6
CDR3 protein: CASSLDGTGSYGYTF
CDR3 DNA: TGTGCCAGCAGCTTGGATGGGACAGGGAGCTATGGCTACACCTTC

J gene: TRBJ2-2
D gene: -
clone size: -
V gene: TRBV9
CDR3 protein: CASSQSNTGELFF
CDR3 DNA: TGTGCCAGCAGCCAATCGAACACCGGGGAGCTGTTTTTT

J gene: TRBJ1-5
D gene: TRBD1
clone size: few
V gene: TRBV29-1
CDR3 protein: CSGEAGTGAVFGDQPQHF
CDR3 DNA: TGCAGCGGGGAAGCCGGGACAGGGGCGGTCTTTGGCGATCAGCCCCAGCATTTT

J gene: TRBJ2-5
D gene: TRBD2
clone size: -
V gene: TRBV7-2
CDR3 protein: CASSQQGGGAETQYF
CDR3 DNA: TGTGCCAGCAGCCAGCAGGGCGGGGGGGCGGAGACCCAGTACTTC

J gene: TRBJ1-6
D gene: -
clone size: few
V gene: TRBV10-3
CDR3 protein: CAISPLGENSPLHF
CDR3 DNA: TGTGCCATCAGCCCCTTAGGGGAAAATTCACCCCTCCACTTT

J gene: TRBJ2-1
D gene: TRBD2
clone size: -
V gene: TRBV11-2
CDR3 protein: CASSSTSGPNEQFF
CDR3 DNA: TGTGCCAGCAGCTCTACTAGCGGGCCGAATGAGCAGTTCTTC

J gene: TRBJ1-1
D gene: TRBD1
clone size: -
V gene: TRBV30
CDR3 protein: CAWDRGQGTEAFF
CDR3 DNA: TGTGCCTGGGACAGGGGGCAGGGCACTGAAGCTTTCTTT

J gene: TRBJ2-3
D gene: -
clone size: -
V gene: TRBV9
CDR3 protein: CASSVGRADTQYF
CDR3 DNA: TGTGCCAGCAGCGTAGGCCGGGCAGATACGCAGTATTTT

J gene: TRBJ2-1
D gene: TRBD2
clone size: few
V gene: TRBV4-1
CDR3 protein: CASSPNKAGVRLNEQFF
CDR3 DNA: TGCGCCAGCAGCCCCAATAAGGCGGGGGTCCGCCTGAATGAGCAGTTCTTC

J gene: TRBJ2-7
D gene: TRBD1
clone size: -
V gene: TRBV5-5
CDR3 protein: CASSLDRASYEQYF
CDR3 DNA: TGTGCCAGCAGTTTAGACAGGGCGAGTTACGAGCAGTACTTC

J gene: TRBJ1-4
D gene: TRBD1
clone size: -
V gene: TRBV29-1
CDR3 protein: CSIRRMGQGNEKLFF
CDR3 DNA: TGCAGCATCCGAAGGATGGGACAGGGTAATGAAAAACTGTTTTTT

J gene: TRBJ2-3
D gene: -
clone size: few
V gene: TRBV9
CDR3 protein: CASSVAGALTDTQYF
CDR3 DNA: TGTGCCAGCAGCGTGGCCGGAGCCCTCACAGATACGCAGTATTTT

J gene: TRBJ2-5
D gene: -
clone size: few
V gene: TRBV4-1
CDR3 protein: CASSQDPQRQTQYF
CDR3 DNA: TGCGCCAGCAGCCAAGACCCACAGCGGCAGACCCAGTACTTC

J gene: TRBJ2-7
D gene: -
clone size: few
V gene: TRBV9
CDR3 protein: CASSVADHEQYF
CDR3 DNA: TGTGCCAGCAGCGTAGCAGATCACGAGCAGTACTTC

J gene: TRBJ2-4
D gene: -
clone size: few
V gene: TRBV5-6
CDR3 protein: CASSLPGSAKNIQYF
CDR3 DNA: TGTGCCAGCAGCTTGCCCGGGTCAGCCAAAAACATTCAGTACTTC

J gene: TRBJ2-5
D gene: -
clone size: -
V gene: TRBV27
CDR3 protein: CASSLTGVKTQYF
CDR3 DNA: TGTGCCAGCAGTTTAACGGGGGTGAAGACCCAGTACTTC

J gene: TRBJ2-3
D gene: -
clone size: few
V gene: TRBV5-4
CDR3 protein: CASSFPGGTDTQYF
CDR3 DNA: TGTGCCAGCAGCTTCCCGGGGGGCACAGATACGCAGTATTTT

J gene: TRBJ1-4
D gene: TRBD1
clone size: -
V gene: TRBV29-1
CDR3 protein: CSLQGAPNEKLFF
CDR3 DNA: TGCAGCCTACAGGGGGCGCCTAATGAAAAACTGTTTTTT

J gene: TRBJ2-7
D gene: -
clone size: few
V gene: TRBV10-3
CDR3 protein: CAIRNRDEQYF
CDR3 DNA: TGTGCCATCAGGAACCGGGACGAGCAGTACTTC

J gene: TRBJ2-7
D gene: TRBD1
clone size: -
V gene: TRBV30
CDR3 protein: CAWSTGGSYEQYF
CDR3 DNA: TGTGCCTGGAGTACAGGGGGCTCCTACGAGCAGTACTTC

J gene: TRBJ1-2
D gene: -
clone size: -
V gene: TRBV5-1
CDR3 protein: CASSLTGNDGYTF
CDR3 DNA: TGCGCCAGCAGCCTCACAGGGAACGATGGCTACACCTTC